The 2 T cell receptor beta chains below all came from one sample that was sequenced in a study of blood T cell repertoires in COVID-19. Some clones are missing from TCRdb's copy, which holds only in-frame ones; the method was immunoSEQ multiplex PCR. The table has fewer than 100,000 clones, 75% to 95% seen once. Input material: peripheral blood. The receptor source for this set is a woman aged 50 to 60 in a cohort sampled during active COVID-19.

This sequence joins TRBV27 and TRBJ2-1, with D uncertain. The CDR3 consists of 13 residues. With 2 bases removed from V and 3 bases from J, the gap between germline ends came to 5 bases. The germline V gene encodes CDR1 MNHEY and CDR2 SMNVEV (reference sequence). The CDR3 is CASSLNHYNEQFF. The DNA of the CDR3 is TGTGCCAGCAGTTTAAATCACTACAATGAGCAGTTCTTC.

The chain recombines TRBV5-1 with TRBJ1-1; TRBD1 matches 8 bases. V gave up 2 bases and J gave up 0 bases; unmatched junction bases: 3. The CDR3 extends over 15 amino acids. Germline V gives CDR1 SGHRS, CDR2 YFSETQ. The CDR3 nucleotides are TGCGCCAGCAGCTTCGGACAGGGTCTGAACACTGAAGCTTTCTTT. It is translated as CASSFGQGLNTEAFF.